What follows describes a single T cell receptor (beta chain). There are a few counts of this clonotype. This clone's antigen is unknown. It has no much larger one-base neighbor in the sample; base qualities were not kept. TCR beta CDR3 regions were amplified from RNA transcripts. A first-round RT-PCR of the TCR CDR3 used the HTBI primer set with the Qiagen OneStep RT-PCR kit. Libraries were constructed in a second round of multiplex PCR, after which size selection and purification were carried out. Paired-end sequencing of the libraries was performed with 100 bp reads on an Illumina HiSeq2000. The authors' pipeline ran thus. Raw data were processed with SOAPnuke, discarding reads with adapters, uncalled bases, mean Phred below 15, or no exact constant-primer or identifier match. COPE v1.2.5 was used to merge the high-quality paired reads, and each unique nucleotide sequence was defined as a clonotype. Clonotypes were aligned to IMGT TRBV, TRBD and TRBJ reference segments using MiTCR v1.1. The analysis was restricted to V-J combinations with a frequency above 0.0001, which together covered just over 99% of the repertoires. A TCS score was defined as the ratio of F50 (clonal expansion) to E x V (chaos), with BLOSUM62-based TCRdist applied between CDR3 peptides within each V-J. Welch's t-statistics and random forest reduced just over 500 V-J features to roughly 13, which were used in a naive Bayes classifier (R e1071). In-frame beta chains were kept once TCRdb had trimmed the public reads at Q25 with fastp and called clones with MiXCR. Each entry is one CDR3 protein sequence, shown with its most common DNA and genes. TCRdb's processing, not the authors' own work, is the source of the V and J calls. A total of around 690,000 distinct CDR3 sequences appear in this sample, 17% of them only once. Roughly 15% of the sample goes to the ten largest clones.

These data come from a study of T cells in Graves' hyperthyroidism and ophthalmopathy (dated by TCRdb to the late 2010s). Background for the entire study: Peripheral blood samples were taken at the time of initial diagnosis, prior to any treatment. TCR V-J signatures able to tell the groups apart were searched for in a discovery cohort of 100 patients, of whom more than 40 had Graves' ophthalmopathy and roughly 58 had stable Graves' hyperthyroidism. Whether ophthalmopathy could be predicted prospectively was tested in an independent validation cohort made up of 18 hyperthyroidism patients plus 17 patients who later progressed to ophthalmopathy. The 75 to 100 discovery patients were randomly divided into training and test sets at a 7:3 ratio. In several Graves' hyperthyroidism patients, the study also compared T-cell repertoires from thyroid tissue with T-cell repertoires from blood. Once sampling was done, hyperthyroidism patients were given methimazole at a starting dose of 30 mg daily, whereas ophthalmopathy patients were given high-dose intravenous methylprednisolone. According to the paper, TCR Vbeta CDR3 sequencing was carried out on about 140 peripheral blood samples, which came from fewer than 50 ophthalmopathy, approximately 72 hyperthyroidism and approximately 17 progressor patients. The paper's findings and limits, for the study overall: Blood samples also contained most of the expanded thyroid clonotypes (frequency above 0.001), which suggests that blood repertoires may reflect thyroid immune responses. In validation, the model predicted progression to ophthalmopathy with roughly 70% sensitivity and approximately 74% specificity, a median of around six months before onset. Ophthalmopathy was separated from stable hyperthyroidism by a 13 V-J signature model, with approximately 86% sensitivity and about 81% specificity obtained in cross-validation and 80%/75% obtained in testing. No statistical method was used to set the sample size in advance, and investigators knew the group allocation.

Graves' hyperthyroidism was defined as stable when no progression to ophthalmopathy occurred over 18 months of follow-up. Hyperthyroidism patients were newly diagnosed, with disease duration under 2 months, and aged 18 to 65 years. Patients with uncontrolled infections, other autoimmune diseases, pregnancy or lactation were excluded. Diagnoses were established on the basis of clinical symptoms, serum thyroxine and TRAb, thyroid ultrasound, and orbital computed tomography. PBMCs were isolated from roughly 10 ml of fresh peripheral blood by Ficoll-Paque density gradient centrifugation. Total RNA was extracted using Trizol reagent, and RNA quality was assessed on an Agilent 2100 Bioanalyzer. CDR1 and CDR2 (ENHRY, SYGVKD) derive from the germline V gene. V loses 4 bases at its end and J loses 2 bases; junction bases beyond the gene matches: 2. The CDR3 spans 14 residues, from the cysteine through the phenylalanine. Of all the DNA, just the CDR3 is kept, 42 bases in frame from base 1.

Sequencing used blood. This receptor was obtained from a man between 45 and 60 years old with Graves' hyperthyroidism. This chain joins TRBV10-3 to TRBJ2-1; the junction holds 7 bases that match TRBD1. The CDR3 has the sequence CAISGDSPYNEQFF. Read as DNA, the sequence is TGTGCCATCAGTGGGGACAGTCCCTACAATGAGCAGTTCTTC.